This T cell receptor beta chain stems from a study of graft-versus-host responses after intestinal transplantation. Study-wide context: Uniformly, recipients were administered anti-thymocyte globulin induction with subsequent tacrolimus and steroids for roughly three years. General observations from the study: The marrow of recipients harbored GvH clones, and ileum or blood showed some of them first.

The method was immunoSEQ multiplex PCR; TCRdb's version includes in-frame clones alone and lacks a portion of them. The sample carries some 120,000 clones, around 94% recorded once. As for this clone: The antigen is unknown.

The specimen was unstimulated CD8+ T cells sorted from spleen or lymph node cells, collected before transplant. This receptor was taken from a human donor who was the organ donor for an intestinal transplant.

The CDR3 DNA is TGCGCCAGCAGCCAAGCGGGAGAAGAGACCCAGTACTTC. As protein: CASSQAGEETQYF. This chain connects TRBV4-1 to TRBJ2-5; D possibly corresponds to TRBD2 (6 bases). Germline assignment: CDR1 MGHRA and CDR2 YSYEKL. The CDR3 consists of 13 residues. The V gene lost 1 base and the J gene lost 3 bases, with 6 bases spanning the gap.